This TCR beta chain was identified in a study of blood T cell repertoires in COVID-19. Study information: From T cells, B-cell-depleted T cells, or PBMCs came the material, which was cDNA or gDNA.

The CDR3 sequence is 16 residues long. V was pared by 1 base and J by 2 bases, with 10 bases between. Germline V gives CDR1 SGHDT, CDR2 YYEEEE. The assay was immunoSEQ multiplex PCR, and TCRdb's table has in-frame clones only and misses some. The sample has a few hundred thousand clones; approximately 89% are singletons. The chain recombines TRBV5-6 with TRBJ2-6; the D gene is possibly TRBD2 (6 bases). This TCR was recovered from a woman aged 45-65 years who had been exposed to COVID-19. Sequenced input: PBMCs or T cells enriched from blood (not recorded which). CDR3 in amino acids: CASSLNGEAGANVLTF. The CDR3 coding sequence is TGTGCCAGCAGCTTGAATGGGGAGGCTGGGGCCAACGTCCTGACTTTC.